A single sample gave rise to the 8 T cell receptor beta chains below, sequenced in a study of blood T cell repertoires in COVID-19. Assay used: immunoSEQ multiplex PCR; TCRdb lists only in-frame clones, some missing. The table lists some 190,000 clones, about nine tenths of them singletons. Sequenced: peripheral blood. The receptor set was obtained from a man aged 18 to 30 with active or convalescent COVID-19.

The chain employs TRBV7-2 and TRBJ1-2; no firm D call. Germline V CDR1 and CDR2: SGHTA, FQGNSA. V was clipped by 3 bases and J by 2 bases, with 7 bases between them. This CDR3 is 13 amino acids long. CDR3 sequence (DNA): TGTGCCAGCAGCTTCGGGGTCAACTATGGCTACACCTTC. Translating gives CASSFGVNYGYTF.

The chain links TRBV27 to TRBJ2-7; 9 bases agree with TRBD1. Germline lookup yields CDR1 MNHEY and CDR2 SMNVEV (reference sequence). The CDR3 is 13 residues long. V was pared by 6 bases and J by 4 bases, with 4 bases of the junction left unmatched. This chain's CDR3 is CASSRTGDYEQYF. For the CDR3, the DNA is TGTGCCAGCAGCCGGACAGGGGATTACGAGCAGTACTTC.

The chain is built from TRBV5-1 and TRBJ1-2; 7 bases are a match to TRBD1. The V and J ends lost 0 bases and 4 bases, in that order; junction bases with no gene match: 3. The CDR3 sequence is 14 residues long. Germline V lookup: CDR1 SGHRS, CDR2 YFSETQ. The CDR3 is CASSLAEGAYGYTF. The CDR3 DNA reads TGCGCCAGCAGCTTGGCAGAGGGGGCCTATGGCTACACCTTC.

The sample holds one count of this clone. This rearrangement joins TRBV7-9 to TRBJ2-2; the D gene is possibly TRBD2 (6 bases). This CDR3 comprises 13 residues. CDR1 is SEHNR and CDR2 is FQNEAQ in the germline V gene (reference sequence). V lost 7 bases to trimming and J lost 4 bases, with 10 bases between them. The CDR3 coding sequence is TGTGCCAGCACCCTTAGCGGCACCGGGGAGCTGTTTTTT. This sequence encodes CASTLSGTGELFF.

This clone was detected once. This rearrangement joins TRBV19 to TRBJ2-5; TRBD2 aligns across 12 bases. Germline V gives CDR1 LNHDA, CDR2 SQIVND (reference sequence). V dropped 2 bases and J dropped 5; count of bases not matched to a gene: 3. CDR3 size: 15 residues. This CDR3 reads CASSILAGGLETQYF. CDR3 nucleotides: TGTGCCAGTAGTATACTAGCGGGAGGGTTGGAGACCCAGTACTTC.

The CDR3 region has the DNA TGTGCCAGCAGCTTGGGGGGGACTACATATGAAAAACTGTTTTTT. This gives the protein CASSLGGTTYEKLFF. J is TRBJ1-4 and V is TRBV5-4; tentative D call: TRBD1 (5 bases). CDR3 length: 15 amino acids. Trimming removed 0 bases from V and 6 bases from J, with 12 bases in between. The germline V gene has CDR1 SGHNT and CDR2 YYREEE (reference sequence).

This chain connects TRBV6-4 to TRBJ1-1; no clear D gene. The CDR3 loop spans 14 amino acids. Per the germline V gene, CDR1 is MRHNA and CDR2 is SNTAGT. V lost 6 bases to trimming and J lost 4 bases, with 15 bases between them. This chain's CDR3 is CASSSVKRGTEAFF. Here the CDR3 DNA reads TGTGCCAGCAGCTCCGTTAAGCGAGGCACTGAAGCTTTCTTT.

The rearrangement uses TRBV23-1 and TRBJ2-1; D is perhaps TRBD1 (6 bases). TRBV23-1 is noted as an ORF with a role that remains uncertain. The CDR3 runs 16 residues. V was pared by 0 bases and J by 3 bases, with 12 bases between. The chain's CDR3 is CASSQSTGPLYNEQFF. Here the CDR3 DNA reads TGCGCCAGCAGTCAATCGACAGGACCTCTCTACAATGAGCAGTTCTTC.